This T cell receptor (beta chain) was retrieved from a study of response to subunit inactivated influenza vaccine. General study points: Authors suggested seasonal influenza vaccinations each recruit few new T cells.

Germline CDR1 and CDR2: MNHNS and SASEGT. V was trimmed by 5 bases and J by 7 bases, leaving 11 bases between them. This CDR3 contains 13 residues. MiXCR, applied by TCRdb to the RT-PCR reads, yields one record per CDR3 protein. This table holds around 750,000 distinct CDR3 sequences, about 20% found once. This clonotype was counted a few times. Its target is unknown. Sequencing was performed on PBMCs from blood, taken 5 days after vaccination. The receptor's source is a man aged 50-60 years who received an inactivated influenza vaccine. The V gene is TRBV6-1, the J gene TRBJ1-4; perhaps TRBD1 as D (5 bases). The CDR3 DNA follows: TGTGCCAGCAGTACACGGGACGCTGAAAAACTGTTTTTT. Translated: CASSTRDAEKLFF.